These 29 T cell receptor beta chains share one sample of origin, sequenced in a study of blood T cell repertoires in COVID-19. Sequencing was performed with immunoSEQ multiplex PCR; in TCRdb, only in-frame clones are kept and a portion is missing. The table lists 150,000 or so clones, more than 60% of them singletons, with 1.9% in the top ten. The specimen was peripheral blood. Source of these receptors: a woman aged 65 to 85 with acute or convalescent COVID-19.

Written as DNA, the CDR3 is TGTGCCAGCAGCGGCGGCGCAGCCTACGAGCAGTACTTC. This translates into CASSGGAAYEQYF. This sequence joins TRBV7-2 and TRBJ2-7; D call uncertain. The ends were cut back, 5 bases at V and 2 bases at J, with 10 bases in the middle. Germline V gene sequence: CDR1 SGHTA, CDR2 FQGNSA. The CDR3 loop spans 13 amino acids.

The rearrangement links TRBV9 to TRBJ2-1; 11 nucleotides align to TRBD1. V lost 0 bases, J lost 6 bases, and 8 bases stayed unmatched. The germline gives CDR1 SGDLS, CDR2 YYNGEE. This CDR3 is 17 amino acids long. CDR3 sequence (DNA): TGTGCCAGCAGCGTAGTACCGGACAGGGGGCTCGGCAATGAGCAGTTCTTC. This encodes CASSVVPDRGLGNEQFF.

The chain has TRBV4-1 and TRBJ2-7; 8 bases match TRBD1. The J segment lost 6 bases and the V segment lost 2 bases, leaving 6 bases of the junction unmatched. The germline V gene has CDR1 MGHRA and CDR2 YSYEKL. The CDR3 consists of 14 residues. The CDR3 DNA follows: TGCGCCAGCAGCCAATACCAGGGGGCTTTCGAGCAGTACTTC. Translating gives CASSQYQGAFEQYF.

V usage is TRBV5-6 and J usage is TRBJ2-1; weak D call: TRBD1 (5 bases). V lost 4 bases and J 5 bases, leaving 19 bases between the germline ends. Germline CDR1 is SGHDT and CDR2 is YYEEEE. The CDR3 is made up of 16 amino acids. Written as DNA, the CDR3 is TGTGCCAGCAGCATTCTGTTTACAGGAAAAAACAATGAGCAGTTCTTC. It codes for CASSILFTGKNNEQFF.

The chain uses TRBV5-1 and TRBJ2-7, with 7 bases aligning to TRBD2. CDR3 size: 14 residues. The J segment lost 6 bases and the V segment lost 2 bases, leaving 8 bases of the junction unmatched. In germline, CDR1 is SGHRS, CDR2 YFSETQ. The CDR3 DNA sequence: TGCGCCAGCAGCTTAGGACGGGAGGTCTCCGAGCAGTACTTC. This encodes CASSLGREVSEQYF. Together with reference TRBV5-1 and TRBJ2-7, the CDR3 gives the full variable domain: KAGVTQTPRYLIKTRGQQVTLSCSPISGHRSVSWYQQTPGQGLQFLFEYFSETQRNKGNFPGRFSGRQFSNSRSEMNVSTLELGDSALYLCASSLGREVSEQYFGPGTRLTVT.

The rearrangement uses TRBV21-1 and TRBJ2-1; the table's D gene call, TRBD2, was not cross checked with the DNA. TRBV21-1 is reported as a pseudogene. CDR3 length: 18 amino acids. CDR3 sequence reads: CASSPKGLKREWVNEQFF. In DNA form, the CDR3 reads TGTGCCAGCAGTCCAAAGGGCCTAAAGCGGGAGTGGGTCAATGAGCAGTTCTTC.

The CDR3 coding sequence is TGCGCCAGCAGCTTGGAAGGACATAGCACAGATACGCAGTATTTT. This codes for CASSLEGHSTDTQYF. This chain connects TRBV5-1 to TRBJ2-3; tentatively, D is TRBD1 (5 bases). The V end lost 0 bases, the J end lost 0 bases, and 8 bases lay between the germline ends. This CDR3 spans 15 amino acids. The V gene's germline CDR1 is SGHRS and CDR2 YFSETQ.

The CDR3 DNA is TGTGCCAGCAGTTTTCTACTAGCGGGAAGATCCGGGGATACGCAGTATTTT. Protein: CASSFLLAGRSGDTQYF. The chain combines TRBV6-2 or TRBV6-3 with TRBJ2-3, with 10 nucleotides matching TRBD2. Trimming took 4 bases from V and 6 from J; bases not matched to a gene: 13. This CDR3 has 17 amino acids. CDR1 and CDR2 (germline): MNHEY, SVGEGT.

This clone came up once. J is TRBJ2-1 and V is TRBV11-2, with 9 bases identical to TRBD1. CDR1 and CDR2 from the germline V gene are SGHAT and FQNNGV. The J segment lost 2 bases and the V segment lost 0 bases, leaving 2 bases of the junction unmatched. This CDR3 has 16 amino acids. The chain's CDR3 is CASSLDWDRAYNEQFF. CDR3 nucleotides: TGTGCCAGCAGCTTAGATTGGGACAGGGCCTACAATGAGCAGTTCTTC.

The chain carries TRBV19 and TRBJ1-2, with D tentatively TRBD1 (5 bases). This CDR3 has 15 residues. With 6 bases removed from V and 4 bases from J, the gap between germline ends came to 18 bases. From germline, CDR1 is LNHDA and CDR2 SQIVND (reference sequence). The DNA of the CDR3 is TGTGCCAGTAGGCCCGTTATGCAGGGTGGCTATGGCTACACCTTC. Its translation: CASRPVMQGGYGYTF.

The CDR3 DNA reads TGTGCCAGCAGCTTCTACCTAGCGGGGGAGGAGACCCAGTACTTC. Translation: CASSFYLAGEETQYF. This sequence joins TRBV13 and TRBJ2-5; 10 bases map to TRBD2. Germline assignment: CDR1 PRHDT and CDR2 FYEKMQ (reference sequence). After removal of 3 bases from V and 5 bases from J, the junction contained 6 bases not matched to a gene. The CDR3 is made up of 15 amino acids. Full variable domain (missing parts from reference TRBV13 and TRBJ2-5): AAGVIQSPRHLIKEKRETATLKCYPIPRHDTVYWYQQGPGQDPQFLISFYEKMQSDKGSIPDRFSAQQFSDYHSELNMSSLELGDSALYFCASSFYLAGEETQYFGPGTRLLVL.

The V call is TRBV24-1, the J call TRBJ2-3; 7 positions match TRBD2. The CDR3 is 13 amino acids. V lost 7 bases to trimming and J lost 4 bases; unmatched junction nucleotides: 4. In germline, CDR1 is KGHDR, CDR2 SFDVKD. CDR3 in DNA: TGTGCCACCAGCCCGGGGGGACCAGATACGCAGTATTTT. This encodes CATSPGGPDTQYF.

With respect to this clone: The same CDR3 can be traced to other DNA sequences in this sample. The rearrangement joins TRBV19 to TRBJ2-3; the D gene is possibly TRBD1 (5 bases). Germline V gene sequence: CDR1 LNHDA, CDR2 SQIVND (reference sequence). The CDR3 spans 13 residues. V was shortened by 3 bases and J by 3 bases, with 7 bases between the two germline ends. This CDR3 reads CASSIAGTDTQYF. The CDR3 DNA reads as TGTGCCAGTAGTATTGCAGGGACAGATACGCAGTATTTT.

The rearrangement joins TRBV10-2 to TRBJ2-1, with 8 bases identical to TRBD2. With V trimmed by 2 bases and J by 3 bases, 3 bases remained unmatched. This CDR3 has 15 residues. Germline CDR1 reads WSHSY; CDR2 reads SAAADI. In DNA form, the CDR3 reads TGCGCCAGCAGTGAGATCGGGGGGGGCTACAATGAGCAGTTCTTC. Its protein is CASSEIGGGYNEQFF.

The V gene is TRBV5-1, the J gene TRBJ2-7; D is unresolved. Between the trimmed V and J ends, which lost 0 bases and 3 bases, there was a span of 4 bases. There are 12 residues in the CDR3. The germline gives CDR1 SGHRS, CDR2 YFSETQ. CDR3 sequence (DNA): TGCGCCAGCAGCTTGGACGGCTACGAGCAGTACTTC. This encodes CASSLDGYEQYF. The whole variable domain, filled in from reference TRBV5-1 and TRBJ2-7, reads KAGVTQTPRYLIKTRGQQVTLSCSPISGHRSVSWYQQTPGQGLQFLFEYFSETQRNKGNFPGRFSGRQFSNSRSEMNVSTLELGDSALYLCASSLDGYEQYFGPGTRLTVT.

This clone was observed a handful of times. The rearrangement uses TRBV14 and TRBJ2-2, with a tentative D call TRBD2 (7 bases). The CDR3 sequence is 16 residues long. Trimming removed 0 bases at V and 5 bases at J, with 13 bases between. Germline lookup yields CDR1 SGHDN and CDR2 FVKESK. CDR3 sequence: CASSQERGGPTGELFF. For the CDR3, the DNA is TGTGCCAGCAGCCAAGAGAGGGGGGGCCCTACCGGGGAGCTGTTTTTT.

This clone was observed once. This chain connects TRBV15 to TRBJ2-5, with D possibly being TRBD2 (6 bases). CDR3 size: 14 residues. V shed 2 bases and J shed 5 bases, with 12 bases lying between them. Germline CDR1 and CDR2: LNHNV and YYDKDF (reference sequence). CDR3 bases: TGTGCCACCAGCAGAAGCGGGTTGATGGAGACCCAGTACTTC. Its translation is CATSRSGLMETQYF.

This clone was observed a handful of times. This rearrangement joins TRBV2 to TRBJ2-5; TRBD2 matches 10 bases. The CDR3 totals 15 residues. Germline CDR1 and CDR2: SNHLY and FYNNEI. V lost 4 bases to trimming and J lost 2 bases; unmatched junction nucleotides: 4. The CDR3 sequence is CASSVEAGGQETQYF. The CDR3 DNA follows: TGTGCCAGCAGTGTTGAAGCGGGGGGGCAAGAGACCCAGTACTTC.

In this sample, this clone turned up a few times. This sequence joins TRBV6-1 and TRBJ2-7, with TRBD1 matching 8 bases. The ends lost 3 bases at V and 1 base at J; junction bases unmatched: 2. CDR3 length: 14 amino acids. Germline CDR1 reads MNHNS; CDR2 reads SASEGT. CDR3 in DNA: TGTGCCAGCAGTGAGGGACAGGTATCCTACGAGCAGTACTTC. Translation gives CASSEGQVSYEQYF.

The genes are TRBV4-1 and TRBJ2-2, with 11 bases identical to TRBD2. The CDR3 spans 14 residues. Germline-derived CDR1 and CDR2 are MGHRA and YSYEKL. Trimming took 6 bases from V and 7 from J; bases not matched to a gene: 4. The CDR3 DNA reads TGCGCCAGCAGAAGGGGACTAGCGGACGGGGAGCTGTTTTTT. Translated: CASRRGLADGELFF.

The chain combines TRBV30 with TRBJ2-1; D is unclear. The CDR3 covers 11 residues. V lost 5 bases to trimming and J lost 8 bases, with 10 bases between them. Germline loops: CDR1 GTSNPN, CDR2 SVGIG (reference sequence). CDR3 bases: TGTGCCTGGTCCCGCACTGATGAGCAGTTCTTC. Translated, it gives CAWSRTDEQFF.

The chain links TRBV3-1 (or the pseudogene TRBV3-2) to TRBJ1-6, with D perhaps matching TRBD1 (6 bases). The CDR3 covers 14 residues. The V gene's germline CDR1 is LGHDT and CDR2 YNNKEL (reference sequence). V dropped 1 base and J dropped 8 bases, with 9 bases sitting between them. CDR3 protein: CASSQGQEHSPLHF. The CDR3 DNA reads TGTGCCAGCAGCCAAGGACAGGAACATTCACCCCTCCACTTT.

The V and J genes are TRBV28 and TRBJ2-1; 7 bases fit TRBD1. The ends lost 6 bases at V and 6 bases at J; junction bases unmatched: 2. Per the germline V gene, CDR1 is MDHEN and CDR2 is SYDVKM. CDR3 size: 12 residues. In DNA, the CDR3 is TGTGCCAGCAGCCGACAGGGCAATGAGCAGTTCTTC. This codes for CASSRQGNEQFF.

This chain uses TRBV3-1 (or the pseudogene TRBV3-2) with TRBJ1-1, with 7 bases that match TRBD1. The CDR3 is 15 residues long. V dropped 1 base and J dropped 0; count of bases not matched to a gene: 2. CDR1 and CDR2 (germline): LGHDT, YNNKEL (reference sequence). As DNA, the CDR3 is TGTGCCAGCAGCCAAGGACAGGGAGTGAACACTGAAGCTTTCTTT. It specifies CASSQGQGVNTEAFF.

This clone has a single count. The rearrangement uses TRBV4-3 and TRBJ1-4; 8 nucleotides align to TRBD1. The V gene end was trimmed by 0 bases and the J gene end by 7 bases; junction bases not matched to a gene: 10. The CDR3 contains 17 residues. The germline V gene has CDR1 LGHNA and CDR2 YSLEER. The CDR3 protein is CASSQDPPGTGGEKLFF. CDR3 bases: TGCGCCAGCAGCCAAGATCCCCCCGGGACAGGAGGTGAAAAACTGTTTTTT.

This rearrangement joins TRBV18 to TRBJ2-5, with 12 bases fitting TRBD2. CDR3 length: 14 residues. Germline V lookup: CDR1 KGHSH, CDR2 LQKENI. V lost 8 bases, J lost 4 bases, and 5 bases stayed unmatched. CDR3 loop: CASGGGLAGETQYF. In nucleotides, the CDR3 is TGTGCCAGCGGCGGGGGACTAGCGGGAGAGACCCAGTACTTC.

Only a few counts were recorded for this clone. This chain connects TRBV28 to TRBJ2-5, with a possible D match to TRBD1 (7 bases). Germline values: CDR1 MDHEN, CDR2 SYDVKM. The CDR3 sequence is 13 residues long. V dropped 6 bases and J dropped 5 bases, with 13 bases sitting between them. The CDR3 nucleotides read TGTGCCAGCAGCCCAGGGGGGTGGGAGACCCAGTACTTC. Amino acids: CASSPGGWETQYF.

Regarding this clone: Other DNA sequences within the sample encode an identical CDR3. This sequence joins TRBV6-6 and TRBJ1-2, with 8 positions matching TRBD1. There are 12 residues in the CDR3. CDR1 and CDR2 (germline): MNHNY, SVGAGI (reference sequence). With V trimmed by 9 bases and J by 5 bases, 5 bases remained unmatched. The CDR3 is CASIGQGYGYTF. The CDR3 bases are TGTGCCAGTATTGGACAGGGATATGGCTACACCTTC.

The V and J genes are TRBV12-3 or TRBV12-4 and TRBJ2-1, with 7 bases identical to TRBD1. With V trimmed by 1 base and J by 14 bases, 2 bases remained unmatched. The CDR3 has 11 amino acids. CDR3: CASSLGDSEFF. In DNA, the CDR3 is TGTGCCAGCAGTTTAGGGGACAGTGAGTTCTTC.